The 15 T cell receptor beta chains in this list originate from one sample, sequenced in a study of OX40 agonist ivuxolimab in advanced cancers. Assay: immunoSEQ multiplex PCR; the TCRdb copy retains only in-frame clones and omits some. The sample records 83,000 or so clones, more than 90% being singletons. Specimen: CD4+ or CD8+ T cells sorted from blood, collected in a trial of the OX40 agonist ivuxolimab. These receptors originate from an adult with an advanced solid tumor such as melanoma, head and neck, liver or kidney cancer.

The chain uses TRBV4-3 and TRBJ2-7; the D is unclear. Trimming left V 0 bases short and J 2 bases short, with 8 bases between. CDR1 is LGHNA and CDR2 is YSLEER in the germline V gene. There are 14 residues in the CDR3. The CDR3 is CASSQDKQTYEQYF. CDR3 nucleotide sequence: TGCGCCAGCAGCCAAGATAAACAGACCTACGAGCAGTACTTC.

CDR3 sequence: CAIGSLETQYF. DNA of the CDR3: TGTGCCATCGGCTCTCTCGAGACCCAGTACTTC. The rearrangement joins TRBV10-3 to TRBJ2-5; the D is unclear. Germline V gene lookup returns CDR1 ENHRY and CDR2 SYGVKD. The V and J ends lost 8 bases and 5 bases respectively, with 9 bases between them. This CDR3 is built from 11 residues.

The rearrangement uses TRBV5-1 and TRBJ2-6, with TRBD1 matching over 7 bases. CDR1 is SGHRS and CDR2 is YFSETQ in the germline V gene. The CDR3 loop spans 17 amino acids. Losses at the gene ends were 3 bases for V and 0 bases for J; bases not matched to a gene: 6. The CDR3 sequence is CASSSRDSISGANVLTF. The CDR3 DNA is TGCGCCAGCAGCTCCCGGGACAGTATCTCTGGGGCCAACGTCCTGACTTTC.

The genes are TRBV6-5 and TRBJ2-1; TRBD1 aligns across 7 bases. Looked up from germline, CDR1 is MNHEY and CDR2 is SVGAGI. This CDR3 is built from 14 residues. V was clipped by 5 bases and J by 4 bases; unmatched bases: 5. The CDR3 DNA follows: TGTGCCAGCAGTGTCAACAGGGGTTACAATGAGCAGTTCTTC. Amino acid sequence: CASSVNRGYNEQFF.

The genes are TRBV10-2 and TRBJ1-5; D is ambiguous. The CDR3 has 14 residues. CDR1 WSHSY and CDR2 SAAADI come from the germline V gene. The V end was cut by 7 bases, the J end by 6 bases, with 16 bases between. CDR3 DNA sequence: TGCGCCAGCACTCCGAGCCCGGGGAGTCAGCCCCAGCATTTT. Translation gives CASTPSPGSQPQHF.

Only one count was recorded for this clone. The rearrangement joins TRBV14 to TRBJ2-7, with D unclear. This CDR3 has 11 amino acids. Germline lookup yields CDR1 SGHDN and CDR2 FVKESK. Trimming removed 5 bases from V and 6 bases from J, with 8 bases in between. As DNA, the CDR3 is TGTGCCAGCAGCGAACTAACCGAGCAGTACTTC. Translating it yields CASSELTEQYF.

The chain couples TRBV19 to TRBJ2-6, with D tentatively TRBD1 or TRBD2 (5 bases each). This CDR3 has 18 residues. Deletions cut 2 bases from V and 0 bases from J, with 14 bases between. Germline loops: CDR1 LNHDA, CDR2 SQIVND (reference sequence). The CDR3 loop reads CASSIRDETGSGANVLTF. The DNA of the CDR3 is TGTGCCAGTAGTATAAGGGACGAGACGGGCTCTGGGGCCAACGTCCTGACTTTC.

The J gene is TRBJ2-7, the V gene TRBV2; 7 bases match TRBD1. Trimming at V came to 7 bases and at J to 6 bases, leaving 15 bases not matched to a gene. Germline CDR1 is SNHLY and CDR2 is FYNNEI. The CDR3 loop spans 15 amino acids. CDR3 region: CASTLEGAGDGEQYF. DNA for the CDR3: TGTGCCAGCACTCTAGAGGGGGCAGGGGACGGCGAGCAGTACTTC.

This chain joins TRBV7-2 and TRBJ1-5; 7 bases map to TRBD1. V gave up 0 bases and J gave up 7 bases; unmatched junction bases: 6. Germline V gene sequence: CDR1 SGHTA, CDR2 FQGNSA. The CDR3 spans 15 residues. The CDR3 spells CASSLATGWEQPQHF. DNA for the CDR3: TGTGCCAGCAGCTTAGCGACAGGGTGGGAACAGCCCCAGCATTTT. The whole variable domain, remainder taken from reference TRBV7-2 and TRBJ1-5, is GAGVSQSPSNKVTEKGKDVELRCDPISGHTALYWYRQSLGQGLEFLIYFQGNSAPDKSGLPSDRFSAERTGGSVSTLTIQRTQQEDSAVYLCASSLATGWEQPQHFGDGTRLSIL.

The chain is built from TRBV28 and TRBJ1-1, with 8 bases matching TRBD1. Germline-derived CDR1 and CDR2 are MDHEN and SYDVKM. CDR3 size: 14 residues. Germline trimming cut 9 bases from V and 8 bases from J; bases unmatched to any gene: 14. CDR3 sequence reads: CASFSIGQGGEAFF. CDR3 in DNA: TGTGCCAGTTTTTCTATCGGACAGGGTGGAGAAGCTTTCTTT.

Written as DNA, the CDR3 is TGTGCCAGCAGACGACGGACTAGCGGGGCAGTCCAAGAGACCCAGTACTTC. Its protein is CASRRRTSGAVQETQYF. The V call is TRBV27, the J call TRBJ2-5; 12 positions match TRBD2. With 6 bases clipped from V and 1 base from J, the junction kept 9 bases outside the gene matches. The CDR3 loop spans 17 amino acids. Germline loops: CDR1 MNHEY, CDR2 SMNVEV (reference sequence).

The chain has TRBV7-2 and TRBJ2-7, with a tentative D call TRBD2 (5 bases). CDR3 length equals 12 residues. Germline values: CDR1 SGHTA, CDR2 FQGNSA. Trimming took 2 bases from V and 6 from J, leaving 8 bases between them. The CDR3 region has the DNA TGTGCCAGCAGCTTAATAGGACTCGAGCAGTACTTC. Translated: CASSLIGLEQYF. Full variable domain (outside the CDR3, taken from reference TRBV7-2 and TRBJ2-7): GAGVSQSPSNKVTEKGKDVELRCDPISGHTALYWYRQSLGQGLEFLIYFQGNSAPDKSGLPSDRFSAERTGGSVSTLTIQRTQQEDSAVYLCASSLIGLEQYFGPGTRLTVT.

This chain uses TRBV19 with TRBJ1-6, with D tentatively TRBD1 (5 bases). V was pared by 4 bases and J by 3 bases, with 7 bases between. From germline, CDR1 is LNHDA and CDR2 SQIVND (reference sequence). The CDR3 extends over 14 amino acids. This chain's CDR3 is CASSTGRYNSPLHF. CDR3 DNA: TGTGCCAGTAGTACGGGACGCTATAATTCACCCCTCCACTTT. The whole variable domain, filled in from reference TRBV19 and TRBJ1-6, reads DGGITQSPKYLFRKEGQNVTLSCEQNLNHDAMYWYRQDPGQGLRLIYYSQIVNDFQKGDIAEGYSVSREKKESFPLTVTSAQKNPTAFYLCASSTGRYNSPLHFGNGTRLTVT.

The chain is built from TRBV27 and TRBJ2-1; 9 bases match TRBD2. CDR1 and CDR2 (germline): MNHEY, SMNVEV (reference sequence). V dropped 7 bases and J dropped 0; count of bases not matched to a gene: 16. The CDR3 runs 19 residues. CDR3 region: CASNRPDPSGGSSYNEQFF. The CDR3 DNA follows: TGTGCCAGCAATAGACCCGACCCAAGCGGGGGGAGCTCCTACAATGAGCAGTTCTTC.

The V and J genes are TRBV18 and TRBJ1-3; D unclear. The CDR3 length is 15 residues. Germline CDR1 is KGHSH and CDR2 is LQKENI. V lost 2 bases and J 0 bases, leaving 8 bases between the germline ends. The CDR3 protein is CASSPGSFSGNTIYF. DNA of the CDR3: TGTGCCAGCTCACCAGGGAGTTTCTCTGGAAACACCATATATTTT.